These T cell receptor beta chains were read from a single sample in a study of CD8+CD57+ T cells in acquired aplastic anemia. TCRdb reanalysed the reads using MiXCR and keeps one entry per CDR3 protein. The sample has roughly 63,000 distinct CDR3 sequences, approximately 54% seen once; the top ten hold approximately 8.3%. The material sequenced was sorted CD4+, CD8+, or CD8+CD57+ T cells (not recorded which) from PBMCs. These receptors originate from a human donor in good health, serving as a control. CDR3s include the opening cysteine and the closing phenylalanine or tryptophan. D genes are given only for firm matches. For some rows the clone size is stated as once, few or many, or as a class when expanded; others skip it.

DNA | CDR3 | size | J | V | D
TGTGCCAGCAGTTTAATCGGTAGCAATCAGCCCCAGCATTTT | CASSLIGSNQPQHF | many | TRBJ1-5 | TRBV27 | -
TGTGCCAGTAGTCACCGGGACAGTGGTAACGAGCAGTACTTC | CASSHRDSGNEQYF | - | TRBJ2-7 | TRBV19 | TRBD1
TGCGCCAGCAGTGAATACAGGGAAGGTACCACTGAAGCTTTCTTT | CASSEYREGTTEAFF | - | TRBJ1-1 | TRBV10-1 | -
TGTGCCAGCAGGGAGACAGCCCAAGAGACCCAGTACTTC | CASRETAQETQYF | many | TRBJ2-5 | TRBV12-3/TRBV12-4 | -
TGTGCCAGCAGTTTGCAGCGGGGGAGGGTCGAGCAGTACTTC | CASSLQRGRVEQYF | - | TRBJ2-7 | TRBV12-3/TRBV12-4 | TRBD2
TGCAGTGCACTTGACGGCGGAGATACGCAGTATTTT | CSALDGGDTQYF | - | TRBJ2-3 | TRBV20-1 | -
TGTGCCAGTAGTAGCGCGTATGCTGGCTACACCTTC | CASSSAYAGYTF | - | TRBJ1-2 | TRBV19 | -
TGTGTCAGCAGCGTCAATGGAGGCATAAACAATGAGCAGTTCTTC | CVSSVNGGINNEQFF | - | TRBJ2-1 | TRBV13 | -
TGTGCCAGCAGTGAAGCCAACAGGGGGAGACTGTTTTTT | CASSEANRGRLFF | - | TRBJ1-4 | TRBV2 | TRBD1
TGTGCCAGCAGCCTCGGGGGGGGGCTTGATACGCAGTATTTT | CASSLGGGLDTQYF | - | TRBJ2-3 | TRBV7-3 | TRBD2
TGTGCCAGCAGCGTAGTGTCGGGGAACCATGGCTACACCTTC | CASSVVSGNHGYTF | - | TRBJ1-2 | TRBV9 | -
TGTGCCAGCAGCTTAGAGGGGACTGAGCAGTTCTTC | CASSLEGTEQFF | many | TRBJ2-1 | TRBV7-9 | -
TGTGCCATCAGTGAGGGTGAGACAGAAAATGGCTACACCTTC | CAISEGETENGYTF | few | TRBJ1-2 | TRBV10-3 | -
TGTGCCAGCAGCCCCCGGGGACAGGGAACCTACGAGCAGTACTTC | CASSPRGQGTYEQYF | many | TRBJ2-7 | TRBV13 | TRBD1
TGTGCCAGCAGTTACTCGGGTAGAGATACGCAGTATTTT | CASSYSGRDTQYF | many | TRBJ2-3 | TRBV6-5 | -
TGCGCCAGCAGTTACTCTTGTGACCAGGAGGGATCCACAGATACGCAGTATTTT | CASSYSCDQEGSTDTQYF | - | TRBJ2-3 | TRBV10-1 | -
TGTGCCAGTAGTATAGTGCATACCGATCAGCCCCAGCATTTT | CASSIVHTDQPQHF | many | TRBJ1-5 | TRBV19 | -
TGCGCCAGCAGCTTGGTTGGGGCGCTGGACACTGAAGCTCTCTTT | CASSLVGALDTEALF | - | TRBJ1-1 | TRBV5-1 | -
TGTGCCAGCAGCTTAGCGTTGGTCAGCTCCTACAATGAGCAGTTCTTC | CASSLALVSSYNEQFF | - | TRBJ2-1 | TRBV7-9 | -
TGTGCCAGTAGTATAGGATCCCCGGATACGCAGTATTTT | CASSIGSPDTQYF | - | TRBJ2-3 | TRBV19 | -
TGCGCCAGCAGCAAGGAGGGACAGCTGAACACTGAAGCTTTCTTT | CASSKEGQLNTEAFF | many | TRBJ1-1 | TRBV4-1 | TRBD1
TGTGCCAGCTGTAGACAGGGCAACTACGAGCAGTACTTC | CASCRQGNYEQYF | - | TRBJ2-7 | TRBV2 | TRBD1
TGTGCCAGCAGCCTAGTGGGGGAGACCCAGTACTTC | CASSLVGETQYF | few | TRBJ2-5 | TRBV7-3 | -
TGTGCCACCAGCAGTAAGTCTCTAGCGGGGCGGGATACGCAGTATTTT | CATSSKSLAGRDTQYF | few | TRBJ2-3 | TRBV15 | TRBD2
TGTGCCATCAGTGAGTCCCCCAAGGACGAGCAGTACTTC | CAISESPKDEQYF | - | TRBJ2-7 | TRBV10-3 | -
TGTGCCACCAGCAGAGGACGAGGTCACTACGAGCAGTACTTC | CATSRGRGHYEQYF | - | TRBJ2-7 | TRBV15 | -
TGTGCCAGCAGTGTAGGGACAGGGGGCTACGAGCAGTACTTC | CASSVGTGGYEQYF | - | TRBJ2-7 | TRBV2 | TRBD1
TGTGCCAGCAGGGGAATTGGACATCCCTCTGGGGCCAACGTCCTGACTTTC | CASRGIGHPSGANVLTF | - | TRBJ2-6 | TRBV25-1 | -
TGTGCCAGTAGTACCAGTAGGACAGTCCGTTCTCGGGTGGGCTACACCTTC | CASSTSRTVRSRVGYTF | few | TRBJ1-2 | TRBV19 | -
TGTGCCAGCACCCGGGGGGCGGGGTACAATGAGCAGCTCTTC | CASTRGAGYNEQLF | - | TRBJ2-1 | TRBV27 | -
TGTGCCAGCACCTCACCCCGGGACTCCTACTACGAGCAGTACTTC | CASTSPRDSYYEQYF | many | TRBJ2-7 | TRBV2 | -
TGCGCCAGCAGCTTGGACAGGGCCTATGGCTACACCTTC | CASSLDRAYGYTF | few | TRBJ1-2 | TRBV5-1 | -
TGTGCCAGCAGCTTAAAAGGAGTTAGCGGGGTAGGATACAATGAGCAGTTCTTC | CASSLKGVSGVGYNEQFF | many | TRBJ2-1 | TRBV7-3 | TRBD2
TGCGCCAGCAGCTTGGACCGTTCAGGGCAGTACTTC | CASSLDRSGQYF | - | TRBJ2-5 | TRBV7-3 | -
TGTGCCACCAGCAGAGATAGGGGCGGAGCCTACGAGCAGTACTTC | CATSRDRGGAYEQYF | - | TRBJ2-7 | TRBV15 | -
TGTGCCAGCAGTGAATGGACAGGGGGCACTGAAGCTTTCTTT | CASSEWTGGTEAFF | - | TRBJ1-1 | TRBV2 | TRBD1
TGCAGCGTTGGCGGGACAGGGAGGGTGTACTTC | CSVGGTGRVYF | - | TRBJ2-5 | TRBV29-1 | TRBD1
TGTGCCACCAGTTCGGGAGGTTACAACGAGCAGTACTTC | CATSSGGYNEQYF | medium-sized | TRBJ2-7 | TRBV15 | TRBD2
TGCGCCAGCAGCGCGACAGGGCGGTATGGCTACACCTTC | CASSATGRYGYTF | - | TRBJ1-2 | TRBV5-1 | TRBD1
TGTGCCAGCAGCGACCGGGAGCTCGATGAAAAACTGTTTTTT | CASSDRELDEKLFF | - | TRBJ1-4 | TRBV2 | -
TGTGCCAGCCCCGCTAGCGGGAGGGCATACAATGAGCAGTTCTTC | CASPASGRAYNEQFF | - | TRBJ2-1 | TRBV11-1 | TRBD2
TGTGCCAGCTCACCACCGGGGGACAGTTATGGCTACACCTTC | CASSPPGDSYGYTF | many | TRBJ1-2 | TRBV18 | TRBD1
TGTGCCAGTAGTATCCAAGGGTCCTACCTCTCCTACGAGCAGTACTTC | CASSIQGSYLSYEQYF | medium-sized | TRBJ2-7 | TRBV19 | -
TGTGCCAGCAGCTTAGTGAGACGGTACAACGAGCAGTACTTC | CASSLVRRYNEQYF | few | TRBJ2-7 | TRBV7-8 | -